What follows are 25 T cell receptor beta chains derived from one specimen sequenced in a study of T cells in Graves' hyperthyroidism and ophthalmopathy. Amplified TCR beta CDR3 regions derived from RNA transcripts. HTBI primers were used for first-round RT-PCR of the TCR CDR3. Using its own MiXCR run on the multiplex PCR reads, TCRdb lists one record per CDR3 protein. The top ten hold 7.8% of the sample, which has about 290,000 distinct CDR3 sequences, less than 15% seen once. Sequencing input: blood. The receptors here all came from a woman in her twenties or thirties with Graves' hyperthyroidism that later progressed to Graves' ophthalmopathy.

The V gene is TRBV4-3, the J gene TRBJ1-2, with D unresolved. Trimming cost V 0 bases and J 3 bases, with 8 bases left between them. The CDR3 is made up of 14 amino acids. Germline loops: CDR1 LGHNA, CDR2 YSLEER. The CDR3 spells CASSQDSGDYGYTF. DNA of the CDR3: TGCGCCAGCAGCCAAGATTCGGGTGACTATGGCTACACCTTC.

The chain has TRBV4-3 and TRBJ2-3, with TRBD2 identical over 14 bases. V shed 3 bases, J shed 3 bases, and the junction held 8 bases outside the gene matches. The CDR3 totals 18 residues. Germline V gene sequence: CDR1 LGHNA, CDR2 YSLEER. The CDR3: CASSQGTSGSFGTDTQYF. CDR3 in DNA: TGCGCCAGCAGCCAGGGGACTAGCGGGAGTTTCGGGACAGATACGCAGTATTTT.

This clonotype was picked up many times. CDR3 amino acids: CASRRQGPTSGYTF. The CDR3 bases are TGTGCCAGCAGACGACAGGGGCCGACCAGCGGCTACACCTTC. This chain joins TRBV28 and TRBJ1-2, with TRBD1 identical over 8 bases. The CDR3 covers 14 residues. Germline lookup yields CDR1 MDHEN and CDR2 SYDVKM. Trimming at V came to 6 bases and at J to 8 bases, leaving 11 bases not matched to a gene.

This clonotype was recorded many times. The V and J genes are TRBV27 and TRBJ2-3; 11 bases match TRBD2. The germline CDR1 and CDR2 sequences are MNHEY and SMNVEV (reference sequence). The junction had 13 bases not matched to a gene; V was cut back by 5 bases and J by 6 bases. The CDR3 covers 17 residues. The CDR3 spells CASSHKPTSGMGDTQYF. The CDR3, as DNA: TGTGCCAGCAGTCATAAGCCGACTAGCGGGATGGGGGATACGCAGTATTTT.

This clonotype has at least ten counts. V and J are TRBV7-8 and TRBJ2-3; 7 bases fit TRBD2. The junction had 15 bases not matched to a gene; V was cut back by 5 bases and J by 4 bases. Germline assignment: CDR1 SGHVS and CDR2 FQNEAQ. This CDR3 is 17 amino acids long. The CDR3 nucleotides are TGTGCCAGCAGCGCCCTAGGTGCGGGAGCATCCCCAGATACGCAGTATTTT. It encodes CASSALGAGASPDTQYF. The full variable domain, in which reference TRBV7-8 and TRBJ2-3 provide the parts outside the CDR3, is GAGVSQSPRYKVAKRGQDVALRCDPISGHVSLFWYQQALGQGPEFLTYFQNEAQLDKSGLPSDRFFAERPEGSVSTLKIQRTQQEDSAVYLCASSALGAGASPDTQYFGPGTRLTVL.

In its sample, this clonotype was seen many times. This sequence joins TRBV3-1 and TRBJ2-3, with TRBD2 matching 13 bases. V lost 3 bases and J lost 4; bases outside the gene matches: 13. Germline CDR1 LGHDT, CDR2 YNNKEL (reference sequence). The CDR3 length is 19 residues. Here the CDR3 DNA reads TGTGCCAGCAGCCAGTTCAGGACTAGCGGGAGAGGTCCCCCAGATACGCAGTATTTT. Translating gives CASSQFRTSGRGPPDTQYF.

This clonotype has a count of ten or more. V is TRBV27 and J is TRBJ2-7; D unresolved. CDR1 MNHEY and CDR2 SMNVEV come from the germline V gene (reference sequence). CDR3 size: 13 residues. The ends were cut back, 6 bases at V and 2 bases at J, with 11 bases in the middle. As DNA, the CDR3 is TGTGCCAGCAGCGCTAGGGTGGCCTACGAGCAGTACTTC. Amino acid sequence: CASSARVAYEQYF.

In this sample, this clonotype turned up a few times. The chain recombines TRBV9 with TRBJ2-2, with unresolved D. The CDR3 loop spans 14 amino acids. V was clipped by 1 base and J by 1 base, with 5 bases between them. Germline V gives CDR1 SGDLS, CDR2 YYNGEE. The CDR3 coding sequence is TGTGCCAGCAGCGTAAGACGGAACACCGGGGAGCTGTTTTTT. It codes for CASSVRRNTGELFF.

This clonotype was picked up many times. V gene TRBV20-1 combines with J gene TRBJ2-7; 13 positions agree with TRBD2. CDR1 DFQATT and CDR2 SNEGSKA come from the germline V gene (reference sequence). CDR3 length: 13 amino acids. J gave up 4 bases and V 6 bases, and 3 bases lay outside the gene matches. In nucleotides, the CDR3 is TGCAGTGCGAGGACTAGCGGGAGATACGAGCAGTACTTC. It specifies CSARTSGRYEQYF.

This clonotype came up many times. The rearrangement joins TRBV6-1 to TRBJ1-1, with D possibly matching TRBD1 (5 bases). Germline-derived CDR1 and CDR2 are MNHNS and SASEGT. This CDR3 region has 15 residues. Trimming stripped 6 bases from V and 2 bases from J, with 16 bases between. This chain's CDR3 is CASSRYQGANTEAFF. As DNA, the CDR3 is TGTGCCAGCAGCCGGTATCAGGGCGCCAACACTGAAGCTTTCTTT.

Only a few counts were recorded for this clonotype. This chain joins TRBV29-1 and TRBJ2-7; 11 bases are a match to TRBD2. The CDR3 extends over 15 amino acids. V trimming: 3 bases; J trimming: 3 bases; junction bases outside the gene matches: 7. Germline values: CDR1 SQVTM, CDR2 ANQGSEA. The CDR3 region has the DNA TGCAGCGTTGAGAGGACCGGGACTAGCGGCTACGAGCAGTACTTC. The encoded protein is CSVERTGTSGYEQYF.

This clonotype has more than one count but fewer than ten. CDR3 loop: CASGAPYGYTF. In DNA, the CDR3 is TGTGCCAGCGGGGCCCCCTATGGCTACACCTTC. The chain carries TRBV12-3 or TRBV12-4 and TRBJ1-2, with a weak D call TRBD1 (5 bases). CDR3 length equals 11 residues. The germline V and J ends were trimmed by 8 bases and 4 bases, with 8 bases remaining between them.

V gene TRBV28 combines with J gene TRBJ2-5, with 9 bases lining up with TRBD1. CDR3 length: 15 residues. The trim removed 5 bases at V and 4 bases at J, leaving 8 bases unmatched. The germline V gene encodes CDR1 MDHEN and CDR2 SYDVKM. CDR3 bases: TGTGCCAGCAGTCCCGGGACAGGGAGGGCAGAGACCCAGTACTTC. This translates into CASSPGTGRAETQYF.

In its sample, this clonotype was seen a few times. In this CDR3 the conserved last residue, phenylalanine or tryptophan, is missing, so a read error is likely. The chain uses TRBV4-1 and TRBJ2-7, with D perhaps TRBD2 (6 bases). The V end was cut by 2 bases, the J end by 2 bases, with 13 bases between. The germline V gene has CDR1 MGHRA and CDR2 YSYEKL. This CDR3 contains 15 residues. The CDR3 sequence: CASSQPGLHPYEQYL. CDR3 sequence (DNA): TGCGCCAGCAGCCAACCGGGACTTCACCCCTACGAGCAGTACCTC.

There are many counts of this clonotype. The rearrangement links TRBV30 to TRBJ2-1, with D possibly being TRBD1 (5 bases). This CDR3 is built from 13 residues. Germline-derived CDR1 and CDR2 are GTSNPN and SVGIG (reference sequence). V gave up 4 bases and J gave up 4 bases, with 11 bases separating them. CDR3 amino acids: CAWTGLAYNEQFF. For the CDR3, the DNA is TGTGCCTGGACAGGGTTAGCATACAATGAGCAGTTCTTC.

On this clonotype: This may come from a read error, since a much larger clone is one base off. The V call is TRBV7-7, the J call TRBJ2-1; 9 bases are a match to TRBD2. CDR1 and CDR2 (germline): SSHAT, FNYEAQ (reference sequence). The CDR3 contains 15 residues. The DNA of the CDR3 is TGTGCTAGCAGCGGGGGGACTGGCGGGATCTATGAGCAGTTCTTC. It translates to CASSGGTGGIYEQFF.

This clonotype was seen a handful of times. This chain joins TRBV27 and TRBJ2-7, with D perhaps assigned TRBD1 or TRBD2 (6 bases each). CDR3 length: 15 amino acids. Germline CDR1 and CDR2: MNHEY and SMNVEV (reference sequence). With 0 bases removed from V and 4 bases from J, the gap between germline ends came to 13 bases. DNA of the CDR3: TGTGCCAGCAGTTTATCGGGGGGCCCAGGGTACGAGCAGTACTTC. Protein sequence: CASSLSGGPGYEQYF.

This clonotype came up many times. The chain recombines TRBV11-3 with TRBJ2-2; D is possibly TRBD1 or TRBD2 (6 bases each). Trimming removed 6 bases from V and 4 bases from J, with 15 bases in between. The CDR3 has 15 amino acids. Per the germline V gene, CDR1 is SGHNT and CDR2 is YENEEA. The CDR3 loop is CASSGGGSGTGELFF. The DNA of the CDR3 is TGTGCCAGCAGTGGAGGGGGGAGCGGCACCGGGGAGCTGTTTTTT.

V and J are TRBV6-1 and TRBJ2-3; maybe TRBD2 (7 bases). CDR1 and CDR2 (germline): MNHNS, SASEGT. CDR3 length equals 15 residues. V lost 3 bases to trimming and J lost 8 bases, with 18 bases between them. CDR3 DNA: TGTGCCAGCAGTGAGGCGGGAGTGGGGGCAGGTACGCAGTATTTT. Amino acid sequence: CASSEAGVGAGTQYF.

The V call is TRBV28, the J call TRBJ1-4; D is ambiguous. The V and J ends lost 3 bases and 5 bases respectively, with 7 bases between them. CDR1 and CDR2 from the germline V gene are MDHEN and SYDVKM. This CDR3 comprises 13 residues. The CDR3 loop is CASSLSMNEKLFF. CDR3 in DNA: TGTGCCAGCAGTTTGAGCATGAATGAAAAACTGTTTTTT.

The V and J genes are TRBV10-3 and TRBJ2-2; D ambiguous. This CDR3 has 11 amino acids. Trimming took 4 bases from V and 8 from J, leaving 5 bases between them. Germline-derived CDR1 and CDR2 are ENHRY and SYGVKD. In nucleotides, the CDR3 is TGTGCCATCAGTGGGGGTGGGGAGCTGTTTTTT. Residues: CAISGGGELFF.

This clonotype was observed many times. The rearrangement joins TRBV5-6 to TRBJ1-6; unclear D gene. Germline lookup yields CDR1 SGHDT and CDR2 YYEEEE. Trimming shortened V by 4 bases and J by 5 bases, and 10 bases separated the two germline ends. This CDR3 contains 14 residues. Here the CDR3 reads CASSVGYHNSPLHF. The DNA of the CDR3 is TGTGCCAGCAGCGTAGGGTACCATAATTCACCCCTCCACTTT.

The sample holds many counts of this clonotype. This chain connects TRBV6-5 to TRBJ2-2; D ambiguous. Germline V gene sequence: CDR1 MNHEY, CDR2 SVGAGI. The CDR3 runs to 14 residues. Trimming pared 2 bases from V and 0 bases from J, leaving 4 bases between. For the CDR3, the DNA is TGTGCCAGCAGTTACGCTGCGAACACCGGGGAGCTGTTTTTT. Encoded protein: CASSYAANTGELFF.

This clonotype showed up many times. The chain recombines TRBV30 with TRBJ2-7; possibly TRBD1 for D (6 bases). The CDR3 runs 17 residues. V lost 3 bases and J lost 5, with 26 bases in between. Germline assignment: CDR1 GTSNPN and CDR2 SVGIG (reference sequence). Here the CDR3 DNA reads TGTGCCTGGAGCGGTCCGGGAACAGGGACCCTAGGCAACGAGCAGTACTTC. This gives the protein CAWSGPGTGTLGNEQYF.

This clonotype was counted at least ten times. The CDR3 nucleotides read TGTGCCAGCAGCGGGGGGACTAGGTGGGACGAGCAGTACTTC. Encoded protein: CASSGGTRWDEQYF. The J gene is TRBJ2-7, the V gene TRBV9; 8 bases match TRBD2. The CDR3 length is 14 residues. CDR1 is SGDLS and CDR2 is YYNGEE in the germline V gene. The J segment lost 5 bases and the V segment lost 3 bases, leaving 7 bases of the junction unmatched.